This TCR beta chain appears in the sequencing data of a study of T-cell reconstitution after alpha-beta-depleted transplantation in children. Broader study findings: Recipient T cells and thymic progenitors that survived were the source of the high TCRbeta diversity seen at day 60 in some patients. The authors attributed T-cell counts and diversity one year after transplant mostly to newly produced T cells. Several hundred graft clones that had expanded were reportedly the source of alpha-beta T cells about two months after transplant.

Concerning this clonotype itself: What it binds is unknown.

Library preparation (for TCRbeta) was performed with unique molecular identifiers. TCRdb called the PCR reads again in MiXCR, with one record for every CDR3 protein. The sample lists about 830,000 distinct CDR3 sequences; 15% to 20% were seen once. Unmatched junction bases numbered 4, after V lost 6 bases and J lost 2 bases. The germline gives CDR1 DFQATT, CDR2 SNEGSKA (reference sequence). The CDR3 extends over 13 amino acids. The genes are TRBV20-1 and TRBJ2-1, with TRBD2 matching over 7 bases. The sample here was PBMCs, mostly from graft donor cells, taken 360 days after TCRalphabeta/CD19-depleted stem cell transplant. The clonotype was recovered from a male patient aged 10-17 years who had a stem cell transplant for acute lymphoblastic leukemia, so the T cells may come from the graft donor. The CDR3 sequence is CSAESGTYNEQFF. CDR3 nucleotide sequence: TGCAGTGCCGAGAGCGGGACCTACAATGAGCAGTTCTTC.